There are a few counts of the clone carrying this TCR beta chain. Its antigen is not known. The CDR3 is made up of 11 amino acids. Germline-derived CDR1 and CDR2 are MDHEN and SYDVKM. V was clipped by 5 bases and J by 13 bases, with 12 bases between them. Expressed TCRB transcripts got sequenced, as all isolated RNA was reverse transcribed. Produced via immunoSEQ multiplex PCR; TCRdb's table is partial and in-frame only. Here the sample spans over 650,000 clones, about 14% being singletons. There was one heparinised blood draw per donor, averaging around 0.11 L. The authors sorted CD4+ naive, central memory, regulatory and stem cell-like memory cells via CD45RO/CCR7/CD25/CD127/CD95/CD27. This sample was taken from a study of beta chain features in type 1 diabetes. Findings and caveats of the study: Junctions at VDJ sites from type 1 diabetes patients had fewer insertions and more deletions. When Type 1 diabetes patients were examined, their TCRB CDR3s proved moderately but significantly shorter in all four CD4+ subsets. Within patients, naive, central memory and Treg TCRB repertoires seemed more similar than within healthy donors.

The chain is built from TRBV28 and TRBJ2-1; D unclear. The sequenced material came from naive CD4+ T cells from blood. The receptor's source is a man aged 18 to 29 with type 1 diabetes. DNA of the CDR3: TGTGCCAGCAGTACCCGACTCGCTCAGTTCTTC. Translating gives CASSTRLAQFF.